This entry concerns a single T cell receptor (beta chain). Its antigen is undetermined. This CDR3 has 15 residues. Germline V gene sequence: CDR1 SGHNT, CDR2 YYREEE (reference sequence). J lost 4 bases, V lost 4 bases, and 8 bases had no gene match. The sample originates from a study of cytomegalovirus exposure and HLA in healthy donors. This PCR relied on a set of 60 Vbeta primers and 13 Jbeta primers. Per the original data handling: As a later analysis found, there were tens of millions of unique TCR beta chains, of which about 10 million were shared. Here immunoSEQ multiplex PCR was the method, and the copy in TCRdb shows in-frame clones only, minus some. V and J calls and clone size are copied from that table; D and trimming were computed from the DNA. The sample includes 130,000 to 150,000 clones, around 82% of them seen just once. Study conclusions and caveats: Immune exposure information available was restricted to CMV serostatus. In all likelihood, a cluster of highly shared sequence variants was a sequencing artifact. Association of a missense DCLRE1C variant with TCR beta V- and J-gene trimming was reported in a later analysis.

Sequenced: PBMCs. This receptor was taken from a woman aged 18-29 years in good health and CMV-seropositive. The chain uses TRBV5-4 and TRBJ1-3; TRBD1 matches at 7 bases. The CDR3 coding sequence is TGTGCCAGCAGCCAGAAACAGGGGCTCGGAAACACCATATATTTT. Protein sequence: CASSQKQGLGNTIYF.